The sequence of this T cell receptor (beta chain) was determined in a study of control samples from healthy donors and cancer patients. The table lists this clone with a few counts. Here immunoSEQ multiplex PCR was the method, and the copy in TCRdb shows in-frame clones only, minus some. The profile shows 70,000 to 95,000 clones, roughly nine tenths of them singletons. CDR1 SGHNT and CDR2 YENEEA come from the germline V gene. Germline trimming cut 5 bases from V and 5 bases from J; bases unmatched to any gene: 9. The CDR3 is 17 amino acids. Input material: blood. This TCR was recovered from a woman in her thirties in good health. The chain links TRBV11-3 to TRBJ2-1; 13 bases align to TRBD2. In DNA form, the CDR3 reads TGTGCCAGCAGCCCCCGCACGACTAGCGGGGGGCACAATGAGCAGTTCTTC. It specifies CASSPRTTSGGHNEQFF.